This TCR beta chain comes out of a study of shared clonotypes between healthy human individuals (dated by TCRdb to 2020 to 2021). About the full investigation: The cohort comprised a couple of women and a few men aged 18 to 49 years. For each donor, three plates each were used for CD4 naive and CD4 memory, two plates were used for CD8 naive, and one plate was used for CD8 memory. To estimate repertoire size and how much clonotypes are shared between individuals, the study performed deep sequencing of blood TCR repertoires from roughly five healthy adults. Different laboratories and diverse techniques were used to prepare libraries and sequence TCR repertoires, to increase sequencing depth and limit assay-specific biases. Leukapheresis yielded between about 0.8 and 9.5 billion PBMCs per donor. Summary of the overall study and its limitations: Even with the large sequencing depth, rarefaction of the sorted-subset datasets indicated that sequencing was incomplete. The genetic and exposure-history diversity represented was limited by the small number of donors. Naive subsets generally had larger estimated clonotype richness than memory subsets did. Based on pairwise subsampling, the degree of clonotype sharing among donors was expected to be affected by sequencing depth. When a handful of donors were compared, the shared fraction of clonotypes was roughly 4.8% for naive CD4, over 3% for naive CD8, more than 2% for memory CD4, and about 0.36% for memory CD8. Higher generation probabilities were observed for clonotypes shared by all four sorted-subset donors than for non-shared clonotypes. Sampling was limited to blood, and TCR repertoires in tissue likely differ from TCR repertoires in blood.

Using the deep immunoSEQ assay, multiplex PCR amplified TCR CDR3 regions from genomic DNA. Extracted genomic DNA from each cell subset was spread evenly across all wells of several immunoSEQ 96-well plates, with each plate serving as a replicate. Each replicate PCR for sorted subsets received roughly 0.2 ug genomic DNA, equal to tens of thousands of T cell genomes. Purified libraries were quantified with a Qubit 3.0 fluorometer, sized on a Bioanalyzer 2100, and re-quantified with the KAPA Library Quantification kit. Each immunoSEQ 96-well plate was sequenced on its own single-read 150-cycle Illumina NextSeq 550 flow cell. As for the original processing: The immunoSEQ output contained only junctional sequences without quality scores, so filtering could not match that applied to full-length reads. Sequences were annotated with PyIR, a Python wrapper for IgBLAST v1.9, using IMGT germline references to assign V/J genes and CDR3. Reads were removed for weak V/J assignments (E-value above 1e-6), missing CDR3, stop codons, out-of-frame junctions, or ambiguous translated residues. V3J clonotypes were defined by identical inferred V gene, J gene, and CDR3 amino acid sequence. Percentage overlap between repertoires was computed as shared unique clonotypes divided by the size of the smaller repertoire. Three approaches were used to assess repertoire richness: RTK rarefaction, the Chao1 estimator, and Recon v2.1 estimates of unobserved clonotypes. Generation probabilities for all TCRbeta clonotypes obtained by the gDNA method from four donors were computed using OLGA. As stored in TCRdb, this immuneACCESS dataset retains in-frame rearrangements with V and J assigned. A fraction of the clones does not appear; measured against another copy, unresolved V genes explain less than half of the discrepancy, and the remainder lacks a known reason. That table furnishes V, J and clone size, whereas the DNA furnished D and trimming. Here the sample has roughly 650,000 clones; about 96% occur a single time. The ten largest clonotypes hold 0.045% to 0.06% of the sample.

For this clone: What this receptor recognizes is not known. No base quality values were provided; no much bigger clone lies one nucleotide off.

The germline V gene gives CDR1 as SGHRS and CDR2 as YFSETQ. The CDR3 contains 14 residues, cysteine and phenylalanine counted. Only the CDR3 part of the read is kept: 42 bases, read in frame from the first base. V is cut back by 4 bases and J by 3 bases, with 5 bases in the junction unmatched. The donors were healthy, HIV-negative adults with no recently reported acute infections or vaccinations. Every donor was a Caucasian adult residing in Nashville, Tennessee, USA. CD4+ T cells were enriched by magnetic negative selection; naive cells were then positively selected on CD45RA, and the negative fraction formed the memory subset. After blood collection by leukapheresis, PBMCs were isolated using Ficoll-Histopaque density gradient centrifugation and then cryopreserved in the vapor phase of liquid nitrogen. Analytical flow cytometry was used to check the purity and quantity of each magnetically sorted T cell population. Genomic DNA was isolated from every sorted fraction and measured by UV absorbance on a Nanodrop 2000c.

Sequences were obtained from naive CD4+ T cells sorted from blood. The meaning of the sample's cell subset or site label: CD45RA+ positively selected. The chain is made from TRBV5-1 and TRBJ2-5, with 8 bases aligning to TRBD2. The clonotype originates from a woman in her thirties in good health. The DNA sequence follows: TGCGCCAGCAGCGCCACTAGCGGAAAAGAGACCCAGTACTTC. The translation is CASSATSGKETQYF.